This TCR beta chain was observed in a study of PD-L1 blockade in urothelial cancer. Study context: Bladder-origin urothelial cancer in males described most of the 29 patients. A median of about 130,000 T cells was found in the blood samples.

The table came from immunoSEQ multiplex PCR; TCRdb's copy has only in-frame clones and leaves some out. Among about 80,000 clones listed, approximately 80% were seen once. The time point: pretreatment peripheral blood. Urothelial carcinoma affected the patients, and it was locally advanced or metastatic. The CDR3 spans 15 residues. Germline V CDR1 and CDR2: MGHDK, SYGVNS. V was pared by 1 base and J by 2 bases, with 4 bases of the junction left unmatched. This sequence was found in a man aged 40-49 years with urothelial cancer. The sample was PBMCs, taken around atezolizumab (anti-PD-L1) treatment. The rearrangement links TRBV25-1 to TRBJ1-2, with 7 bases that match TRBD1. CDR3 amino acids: CASSESLTGNYGYTF. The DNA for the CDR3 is TGTGCCAGCAGTGAATCTCTGACAGGGAACTATGGCTACACCTTC.